What follows are 6 T cell receptor beta chains derived from one specimen sequenced in a study of neoadjuvant nivolumab and ipilimumab in lung cancer. Libraries were prepared by immunoSEQ multiplex PCR; TCRdb keeps only in-frame clonotypes and omits some of them. The sample contains 44,000 or so clones, around 89% of which appear only once. The specimen comprised blood, sampled before neoadjuvant nivolumab, alone or with ipilimumab. The receptors derive from an adult with non-small cell lung cancer. Some clones in this sample may be carry-over from other donors' samples.

The chain joins TRBV5-1 to TRBJ2-7; TRBD1 matches 10 bases. The trim removed 6 bases at V and 4 bases at J, leaving 4 bases unmatched. The CDR3 extends over 13 amino acids. CDR1 and CDR2 (germline): SGHRS, YFSETQ. The CDR3 DNA follows: TGCGCCAGCACCGGGACAGGGGTGTACGAGCAGTACTTC. It yields the protein CASTGTGVYEQYF. The full variable domain, completed using reference TRBV5-1 and TRBJ2-7, is KAGVTQTPRYLIKTRGQQVTLSCSPISGHRSVSWYQQTPGQGLQFLFEYFSETQRNKGNFPGRFSGRQFSNSRSEMNVSTLELGDSALYLCASTGTGVYEQYFGPGTRLTVT.

The V gene is TRBV5-4, the J gene TRBJ2-5; 10 bases fit TRBD2. Trimming cost V 0 bases and J 4 bases; bases outside gene matches: 6. The germline V gene encodes CDR1 SGHNT and CDR2 YYREEE (reference sequence). The CDR3 extends over 16 amino acids. CDR3 amino acids: CASSLDPSGRGETQYF. In DNA form, the CDR3 reads TGTGCCAGCAGCTTGGATCCTAGCGGGAGAGGAGAGACCCAGTACTTC.

The chain has TRBV6-5 and TRBJ2-5, with 13 bases aligning to TRBD2. With 6 bases clipped from V and 3 bases from J, the junction kept 4 bases outside the gene matches. This CDR3 has 15 amino acids. Germline CDR1 and CDR2: MNHEY and SVGAGI. This CDR3 reads CASRPGTSGKETQYF. DNA of the CDR3: TGTGCCAGCAGGCCCGGGACTAGCGGGAAAGAGACCCAGTACTTC.

The chain couples TRBV28 to TRBJ1-2; D not resolved. In germline, CDR1 is MDHEN, CDR2 SYDVKM. Trimming took off 5 bases at V and 6 bases at J, with 4 bases between the two ends. CDR3 length: 10 amino acids. The DNA of the CDR3 is TGTGCCAGCAGTCGAGATGGCTACACCTTC. It codes for CASSRDGYTF.

The chain couples TRBV5-4 to TRBJ2-3, with TRBD2 matching over 15 bases. V lost 3 bases and J lost 4; bases outside the gene matches: 3. The CDR3 covers 16 residues. Germline-derived CDR1 and CDR2 are SGHNT and YYREEE (reference sequence). The CDR3 loop is CASSSGLAGGADTQYF. CDR3 bases: TGTGCCAGCAGCTCCGGACTAGCGGGGGGGGCAGATACGCAGTATTTT.

This chain links TRBV7-9 with TRBJ1-2, with TRBD1 as a possible D gene (5 bases). Germline lookup yields CDR1 SEHNR and CDR2 FQNEAQ (reference sequence). This CDR3 has 13 amino acids. Trimming pared 5 bases from V and 7 bases from J, leaving 14 bases between. DNA of the CDR3: TGTGCCAGCAGCCCGGTCCACCAGGGTGGCTACACCTTC. It yields the protein CASSPVHQGGYTF.